At least ten counts were recorded for the clone carrying this T cell receptor beta chain. Antigen unknown. This record belongs to a study of T cell repertoires in cytomegalovirus infection. TCRdb passed the reads through MiXCR, listing each CDR3 protein once. Of hundreds of thousands of distinct CDR3 sequences in the sample, around a third were seen once. The CDR3 spans 17 residues. Germline V gene lookup returns CDR1 SGHVS and CDR2 FQNEAQ. Trimming removed 0 bases at V and 0 bases at J, with 14 bases between. The TCR sequence derives from a human donor in good health (CMV status not recorded). Some clones in this sample may be carry-over from other donors' samples. Sample: cultured CD8+ T cells from PBMCs, taken from culture after CMV antigen stimulation. The rearrangement joins TRBV7-8 to TRBJ1-2; no definite D call. The CDR3 DNA reads TGTGCCAGCAGCTTAGCTCGACTCGGAACTCCTAACTATGGCTACACCTTC. Translation gives CASSLARLGTPNYGYTF.